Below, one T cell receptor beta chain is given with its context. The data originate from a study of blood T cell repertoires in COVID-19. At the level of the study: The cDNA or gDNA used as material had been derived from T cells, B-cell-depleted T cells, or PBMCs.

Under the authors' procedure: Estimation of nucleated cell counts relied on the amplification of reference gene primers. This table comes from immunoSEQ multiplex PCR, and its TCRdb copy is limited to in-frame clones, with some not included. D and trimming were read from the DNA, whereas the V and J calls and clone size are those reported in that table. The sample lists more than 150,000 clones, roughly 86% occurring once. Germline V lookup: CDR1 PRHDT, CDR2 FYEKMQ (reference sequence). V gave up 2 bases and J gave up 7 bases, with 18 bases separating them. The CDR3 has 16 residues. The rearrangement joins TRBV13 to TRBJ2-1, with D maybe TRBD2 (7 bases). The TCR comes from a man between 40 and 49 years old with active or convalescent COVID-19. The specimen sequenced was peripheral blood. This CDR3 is CASSLQRGAMWNEQFF. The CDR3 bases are TGTGCCAGCAGCTTACAACGGGGGGCGATGTGGAATGAGCAGTTCTTC.